The 24 T cell receptor beta chains reported below all come from one sample, sequenced in a study of CD8 T cells in Susac syndrome (dated by TCRdb to about 2019). The method was the immunoSEQ multiplex PCR assay. RNA was extracted using the RNeasy kit, and roughly 0.5 to 1 ug of the RNA was reverse transcribed with random hexamers. TCRdb trimmed public reads at Q25 via fastp, called clones via MiXCR and kept in-frame beta chains. Records with the same CDR3 protein are collapsed into one entry carrying the most frequent genes and DNA. For this sample there are 210,000 or so distinct CDR3 sequences; about 94% appear just once. In total, the top ten clones hold around 0.15% of the sample. Sequenced: CD4+ T cells from PBMCs. The source of these receptors is a human donor with Susac syndrome.

V usage is TRBV19 and J usage is TRBJ2-6; D not resolved. The CDR3 runs 15 residues. Germline CDR1 LNHDA, CDR2 SQIVND (reference sequence). The V gene lost 2 bases and the J gene lost 0 bases, with 5 bases spanning the gap. CDR3 amino acids: CASSIMVSGANVLTF. The CDR3 DNA sequence: TGTGCCAGTAGTATAATGGTCTCTGGGGCCAACGTCCTGACTTTC.

The chain combines TRBV7-2 with TRBJ2-7, with D perhaps TRBD1 (6 bases). Germline V CDR1 and CDR2: SGHTA, FQGNSA. There are 16 residues in the CDR3. The ends were cut back, 2 bases at V and 5 bases at J, with 19 bases in the middle. CDR3 amino acids: CASSLTNRVGSHEQYF. The CDR3 DNA reads TGTGCCAGCAGCTTAACAAACAGGGTAGGCAGCCACGAGCAGTACTTC. Combining the CDR3 with reference TRBV7-2 and TRBJ2-7 gives the whole variable domain GAGVSQSPSNKVTEKGKDVELRCDPISGHTALYWYRQSLGQGLEFLIYFQGNSAPDKSGLPSDRFSAERTGGSVSTLTIQRTQQEDSAVYLCASSLTNRVGSHEQYFGPGTRLTVT.

The V and J genes are TRBV29-1 and TRBJ1-1; TRBD1 aligns across 11 bases. This CDR3 has 14 amino acids. The germline gives CDR1 SQVTM, CDR2 ANQGSEA. V lost 7 bases and J lost 5; bases outside the gene matches: 9. The CDR3 region has the DNA TGCAGCGGCGGACAGGGGGCGCGAAAAACTGAAGCTTTCTTT. Translation gives CSGGQGARKTEAFF.

CDR3 sequence (DNA): TGTGCCAGCAGTGACTCGTTCTCTAGCGGGGGCACAGATACGCAGTATTTT. This translates into CASSDSFSSGGTDTQYF. V usage is TRBV6-4 and J usage is TRBJ2-3, with 9 bases matching TRBD2. This CDR3 has 17 amino acids. Trimming removed 0 bases from V and 1 base from J; junction bases left unmatched: 5. The germline CDR1 and CDR2 sequences are MRHNA and SNTAGT.

The chain uses TRBV20-1 and TRBJ2-1; 7 bases agree with TRBD2. The length of the CDR3 is 15 residues. CDR1 is DFQATT, CDR2 SNEGSKA, per germline (reference sequence). V shed 4 bases and J 4 bases; nucleotides not matched to a gene: 10. The CDR3 is CSATRDYTYYNEQFF. The CDR3 coding sequence is TGCAGTGCTACCCGGGACTATACATATTACAATGAGCAGTTCTTC.

The chain combines TRBV30 with TRBJ1-1; TRBD1 matches 9 bases. J lost 3 bases, V lost 7 bases, and 3 bases had no gene match. The CDR3 loop spans 12 amino acids. Germline lookup yields CDR1 GTSNPN and CDR2 SVGIG (reference sequence). CDR3 nucleotide sequence: TGTGCCTTGACAGGGGGAGACACTGAAGCTTTCTTT. This encodes CALTGGDTEAFF.

The J gene is TRBJ2-1, the V gene TRBV28, with 9 bases identical to TRBD1. J was trimmed by 3 bases and V by 6 bases; bases with no gene match: 6. Germline V lookup: CDR1 MDHEN, CDR2 SYDVKM. CDR3 length: 15 residues. The DNA of the CDR3 is TGTGCCAGCAGCTCCGGGACAGGGTTCTACAATGAGCAGTTCTTC. Amino acids: CASSSGTGFYNEQFF.

The sample holds one count of this clonotype. V and J are TRBV20-1 and TRBJ2-1, with TRBD2 matching over 8 bases. The V segment lost 6 bases and the J segment 8 bases; nucleotides outside the gene matches: 15. Germline V gene sequence: CDR1 DFQATT, CDR2 SNEGSKA (reference sequence). The CDR3 contains 15 residues. CDR3 region: CSAPPGGGILDEQFF. In DNA, the CDR3 is TGCAGTGCACCCCCGGGCGGGGGGATCCTGGATGAGCAGTTCTTC.

The chain has TRBV5-6 and TRBJ2-5; D assignment may be TRBD1 or TRBD2 (6 bases each). V was cut by 5 bases and J by 0 bases, with 17 bases left in between. Germline lookup yields CDR1 SGHDT and CDR2 YYEEEE. The CDR3 runs to 16 residues. The CDR3 is CASRPPGATYQETQYF. CDR3 in DNA: TGTGCCAGCAGACCCCCGGGGGCCACGTACCAAGAGACCCAGTACTTC.

The chain carries TRBV30 and TRBJ2-1; maybe TRBD2 (5 bases). Germline V gene lookup returns CDR1 GTSNPN and CDR2 SVGIG (reference sequence). Trimming cost V 0 bases and J 8 bases, with 8 bases left between them. This CDR3 spans 12 amino acids. The CDR3 protein is CAWSVLRDEQFF. CDR3 DNA: TGTGCCTGGAGTGTATTGAGGGATGAGCAGTTCTTC.

This clonotype occurred once. The chain employs TRBV27 and TRBJ2-3; D call uncertain. The CDR3 is made up of 17 amino acids. Germline CDR1 is MNHEY and CDR2 is SMNVEV (reference sequence). The germline V and J ends were trimmed by 0 bases and 3 bases, with 16 bases remaining between them. The CDR3: CASSLSSPMSQTDTQYF. CDR3 nucleotides: TGTGCCAGCAGTTTATCATCCCCTATGAGTCAGACAGATACGCAGTATTTT.

The chain uses TRBV9 and TRBJ2-1; D is ambiguous. CDR1 is SGDLS and CDR2 is YYNGEE in the germline V gene. The CDR3 loop spans 13 amino acids. Trimming pared 2 bases from V and 6 bases from J, leaving 9 bases between. CDR3 sequence reads: CASSVQGINEQFF. CDR3 nucleotide sequence: TGTGCCAGCAGCGTCCAAGGGATCAATGAGCAGTTCTTC.

The rearrangement joins TRBV5-1 to TRBJ1-1; D ambiguous. Germline V lookup: CDR1 SGHRS, CDR2 YFSETQ. Trimming pared 2 bases from V and 5 bases from J, leaving 10 bases between. This CDR3 is 13 amino acids long. The chain's CDR3 is CASSLNGWTEAFF. The CDR3, as DNA: TGCGCCAGCAGCTTAAACGGATGGACTGAAGCTTTCTTT.

In its sample, this clonotype was seen once. The V call is TRBV19, the J call TRBJ1-5; no firm D call. The CDR3 is 12 amino acids. Germline CDR1 reads LNHDA; CDR2 reads SQIVND (reference sequence). Trimming stripped 5 bases from V and 5 bases from J, with 7 bases between. CDR3 in amino acids: CASSEQHQPQHF. CDR3 DNA: TGTGCCAGTAGTGAACAGCATCAGCCCCAGCATTTT. The variable domain in full, completed from reference TRBV19 and TRBJ1-5, reads DGGITQSPKYLFRKEGQNVTLSCEQNLNHDAMYWYRQDPGQGLRLIYYSQIVNDFQKGDIAEGYSVSREKKESFPLTVTSAQKNPTAFYLCASSEQHQPQHFGDGTRLSIL.

V is TRBV5-1 and J is TRBJ2-2; 9 bases are a match to TRBD2. The J segment lost 6 bases and the V segment lost 0 bases, leaving 9 bases of the junction unmatched. Germline V lookup: CDR1 SGHRS, CDR2 YFSETQ. There are 17 residues in the CDR3. The CDR3 DNA reads as TGCGCCAGCAGCTTGGCCGGGACTAGCAGTGGAGCCGGGGAGCTGTTTTTT. Translated: CASSLAGTSSGAGELFF.

The chain has TRBV30 and TRBJ2-7, with 10 positions matching TRBD1. Germline V gives CDR1 GTSNPN, CDR2 SVGIG (reference sequence). This CDR3 is built from 14 residues. Trimming cost V 2 bases and J 6 bases; bases outside gene matches: 7. This CDR3 reads CAWSPGQGFFEQYF. In DNA form, the CDR3 reads TGTGCCTGGAGTCCGGGACAGGGGTTTTTCGAGCAGTACTTC.

The chain recombines TRBV30 with TRBJ1-1; weak D call: TRBD1 (6 bases). This CDR3 is built from 14 residues. CDR1 GTSNPN and CDR2 SVGIG come from the germline V gene (reference sequence). Deletions cut 2 bases from V and 1 base from J, with 11 bases between. CDR3 sequence (DNA): TGTGCCTGGAGTTTGGGACAATCGAACACTGAAGCTTTCTTT. Translation: CAWSLGQSNTEAFF.

This chain connects TRBV12-3 or TRBV12-4 to TRBJ1-2; D may be TRBD1 (5 bases). The CDR3 totals 16 residues. V was pared by 7 bases and J by 3 bases, with 21 bases between. CDR3: CASTLFRGAPDYGYTF. The CDR3 bases are TGTGCCAGCACCCTTTTTAGAGGGGCGCCCGACTATGGCTACACCTTC.

CDR3: CASRPGDNEQFF. The CDR3 coding sequence is TGTGCCAGTAGACCGGGGGACAATGAGCAGTTCTTC. This sequence joins TRBV19 and TRBJ2-1, with D possibly TRBD2 on 6 matching bases. The CDR3 totals 12 residues. V was pared by 6 bases and J by 5 bases, with 8 bases between. In germline, CDR1 is LNHDA, CDR2 SQIVND (reference sequence).

This chain joins TRBV9 and TRBJ1-1; 8 nucleotides agree with TRBD1. The germline V gene has CDR1 SGDLS and CDR2 YYNGEE. The V gene end was trimmed by 0 bases and the J gene end by 3 bases; junction bases not matched to a gene: 7. CDR3 size: 16 residues. The CDR3 is CASSVGLGQADTEAFF. The CDR3 DNA follows: TGTGCCAGCAGCGTAGGGCTGGGACAGGCAGACACTGAAGCTTTCTTT.

The count of this clonotype is one. The chain uses TRBV5-4 and TRBJ1-2, with D tentatively TRBD1 (5 bases). The ends were cut back, 3 bases at V and 1 base at J, with 25 bases in the middle. The CDR3 runs to 19 residues. Per the germline V gene, CDR1 is SGHNT and CDR2 is YYREEE (reference sequence). The CDR3 DNA reads as TGTGCCAGCAGCTCCAATATGGGGGACGGTGGTTTACTTAACTATGGCTACACCTTC. Encoded protein: CASSSNMGDGGLLNYGYTF. The full variable domain, completed using reference TRBV5-4 and TRBJ1-2, is ETGVTQSPTHLIKTRGQQVTLRCSSQSGHNTVSWYQQALGQGPQFIFQYYREEENGRGNFPPRFSGLQFPNYSSELNVNALELDDSALYLCASSSNMGDGGLLNYGYTFGSGTRLTVV.

CDR3 sequence: CASSPPRTNNSGANVLTF. CDR3 DNA sequence: TGTGCCAGCTCACCACCGAGGACGAATAACTCTGGGGCCAACGTCCTGACTTTC. The genes are TRBV18 and TRBJ2-6; D gene ambiguous. Trimming took off 0 bases at V and 0 bases at J, with 12 bases between the two ends. From germline, CDR1 is KGHSH and CDR2 LQKENI. The CDR3 runs to 18 residues.

This chain joins TRBV6-6 and TRBJ1-3; no clear D gene. The CDR3 contains 11 residues. Per germline, CDR1 MNHNY and CDR2 SVGAGI (reference sequence). The CDR3: CGALSGNTIYF. The CDR3, as DNA: TGTGGGGCACTCTCTGGAAACACCATATATTTT.

The V call is TRBV3-1, the J call TRBJ2-5, with 12 positions matching TRBD2. This CDR3 spans 13 amino acids. The junction had 1 base not matched to a gene; V was cut back by 6 bases and J by 5 bases. Germline assignment: CDR1 LGHDT and CDR2 YNNKEL (reference sequence). In nucleotides, the CDR3 is TGTGCCAGCAGTCTAGCGGGGGGGGAGACCCAGTACTTC. The encoded protein is CASSLAGGETQYF.